Listed here are 5 T cell receptor beta chains from one sample, sequenced in a study of shared clonotypes between healthy human individuals. The method was immunoSEQ multiplex PCR; TCRdb's version includes in-frame clones alone and lacks a portion of them. The repertoire holds about 2.4 million clones, with over 85% as singletons. The sequenced material came from naive CD4+ T cells from PBMCs. Stated subset: CD45RA+ positively selected. These receptors were collected from a man aged 18 to 30 in good health. Some clones in this sample may be carry-over from other donors' samples.

The chain carries TRBV29-1 and TRBJ2-7, with a weak D call TRBD1 (6 bases). Germline-derived CDR1 and CDR2 are SQVTM and ANQGSEA. V shed 4 bases and J shed 6 bases, with 16 bases lying between them. The CDR3 is made up of 13 amino acids. The DNA for the CDR3 is TGCAGCGTTGTTCGGCAGGGGCCCCCCGAGCAGTACTTC. It translates to CSVVRQGPPEQYF.

This sequence joins TRBV11-3 and TRBJ2-3; a possible D gene is TRBD2 (6 bases). This CDR3 has 15 residues. The germline V gene encodes CDR1 SGHNT and CDR2 YENEEA. The ends were cut back, 3 bases at V and 2 bases at J, with 12 bases in the middle. The CDR3 here is CASSFSGGDTDTQYF. The DNA for the CDR3 is TGTGCCAGCAGCTTCTCGGGCGGGGACACAGATACGCAGTATTTT.

This chain uses TRBV21-1 with TRBJ2-2; the DNA was not used to check the table's D call, TRBD2. TRBV21-1 is a recognized pseudogene. This CDR3 has 16 amino acids. This CDR3 reads CASSNQGGAGTGELFF. In DNA, the CDR3 is TGTGCCAGCAGCAACCAAGGAGGGGCCGGCACCGGGGAGCTGTTTTTT.

This chain links TRBV27 with TRBJ1-2; 9 bases line up with TRBD1. The germline V gene encodes CDR1 MNHEY and CDR2 SMNVEV (reference sequence). The CDR3 has 15 amino acids. The V gene end was trimmed by 4 bases and the J gene end by 7 bases; junction bases not matched to a gene: 10. The CDR3 bases are TGTGCCAGCAGTTCCCCGGACAGGGGATGGACTGGCTACACCTTC. Its protein product is CASSSPDRGWTGYTF.

V gene TRBV2 combines with J gene TRBJ2-1; 14 bases are shared with TRBD2. This CDR3 has 15 amino acids. V gave up 6 bases and J gave up 10 bases; unmatched junction bases: 8. Looked up from germline, CDR1 is SNHLY and CDR2 is FYNNEI. CDR3 nucleotides: TGTGCCAGCAGCGCCCCGGGACTAGCGGGAGAAGAGCAGTTCTTC. Its protein product is CASSAPGLAGEEQFF.